This T cell receptor beta chain was identified in a study of cytomegalovirus exposure and HLA in healthy donors. Study findings and constraints: V- and J-gene trimming in TCR beta was tied to a missense DCLRE1C variant by an analysis performed later. Prediction of most subjects' HLA-A and HLA-B alleles by TCR beta sequences was reportedly accurate.

The germline V gene encodes CDR1 SGHTA and CDR2 FQGNSA. Trimming took 2 bases from V and 0 from J, leaving 10 bases between them. This CDR3 has 15 residues. PCR used 60 Vbeta primers and 13 Jbeta primers. Clones were sequenced by immunoSEQ multiplex PCR, and TCRdb holds only the in-frame ones, with some missing. The table shows approximately 200,000 clones, with 82% occurring only once. Points on this clone: Its antigen is undetermined.

V and J are TRBV7-2 and TRBJ2-5; D may be TRBD2 (5 bases). The sample consisted of PBMCs. The TCR originated in a woman aged 50 to 60 in good health and CMV-seropositive. The CDR3 nucleotides read TGTGCCAGCAGCTTATATCTAGCAGACCAAGAGACCCAGTACTTC. It specifies CASSLYLADQETQYF.